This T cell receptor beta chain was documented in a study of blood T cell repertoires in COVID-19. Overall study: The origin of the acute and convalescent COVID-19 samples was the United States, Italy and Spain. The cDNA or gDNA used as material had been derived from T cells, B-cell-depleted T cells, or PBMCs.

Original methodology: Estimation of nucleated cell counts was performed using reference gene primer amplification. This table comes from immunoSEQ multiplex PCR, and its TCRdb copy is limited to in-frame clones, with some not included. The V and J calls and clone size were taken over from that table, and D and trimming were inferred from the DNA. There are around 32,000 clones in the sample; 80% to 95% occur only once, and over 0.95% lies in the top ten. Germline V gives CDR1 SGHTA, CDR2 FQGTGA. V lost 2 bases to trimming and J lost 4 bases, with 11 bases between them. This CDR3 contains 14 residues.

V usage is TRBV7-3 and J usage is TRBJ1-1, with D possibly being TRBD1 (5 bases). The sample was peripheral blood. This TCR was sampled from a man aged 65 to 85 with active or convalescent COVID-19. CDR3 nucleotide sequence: TGTGCCAGCAGCTTATCGGGGAGGGGCACTGAAGCTTTCTTT. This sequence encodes CASSLSGRGTEAFF.